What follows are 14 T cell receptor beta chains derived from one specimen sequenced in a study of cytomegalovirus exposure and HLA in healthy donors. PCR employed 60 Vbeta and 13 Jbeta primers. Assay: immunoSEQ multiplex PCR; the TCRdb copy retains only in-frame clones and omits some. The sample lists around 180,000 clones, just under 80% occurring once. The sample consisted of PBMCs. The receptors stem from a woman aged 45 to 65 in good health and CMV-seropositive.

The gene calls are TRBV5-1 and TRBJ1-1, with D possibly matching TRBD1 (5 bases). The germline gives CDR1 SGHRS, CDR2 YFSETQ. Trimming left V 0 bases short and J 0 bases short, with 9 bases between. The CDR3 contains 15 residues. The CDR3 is CASSLVVGVNTEAFF. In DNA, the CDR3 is TGCGCCAGCAGCTTGGTCGTAGGGGTGAACACTGAAGCTTTCTTT.

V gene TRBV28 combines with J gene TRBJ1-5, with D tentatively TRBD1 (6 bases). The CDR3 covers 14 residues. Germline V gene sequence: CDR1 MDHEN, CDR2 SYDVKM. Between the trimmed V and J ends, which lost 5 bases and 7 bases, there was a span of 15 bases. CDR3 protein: CASSRPGERQPQHF. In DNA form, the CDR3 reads TGTGCCAGCAGTCGGCCAGGGGAACGGCAGCCCCAGCATTTT.

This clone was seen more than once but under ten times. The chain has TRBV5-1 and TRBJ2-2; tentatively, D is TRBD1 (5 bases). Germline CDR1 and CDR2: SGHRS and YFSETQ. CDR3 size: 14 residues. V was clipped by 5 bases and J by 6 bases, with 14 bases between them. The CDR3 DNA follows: TGCGCCAGCAGATTAGGGGTGGTTCCCGGGGAGCTGTTTTTT. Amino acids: CASRLGVVPGELFF.

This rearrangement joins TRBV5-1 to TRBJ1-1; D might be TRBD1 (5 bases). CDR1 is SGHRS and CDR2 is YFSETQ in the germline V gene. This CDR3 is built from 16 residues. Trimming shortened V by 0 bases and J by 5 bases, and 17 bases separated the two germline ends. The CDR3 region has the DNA TGCGCCAGCAGCTTGGACTTCGGGGTGGGGGGGACTGAAGCTTTCTTT. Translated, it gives CASSLDFGVGGTEAFF.

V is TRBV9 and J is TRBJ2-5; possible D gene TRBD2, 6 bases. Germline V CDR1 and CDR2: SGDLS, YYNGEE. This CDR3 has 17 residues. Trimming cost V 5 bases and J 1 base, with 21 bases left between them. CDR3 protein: CASSVTPPNGGQETQYF. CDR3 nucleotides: TGTGCCAGCAGTGTAACCCCCCCTAACGGGGGCCAAGAGACCCAGTACTTC.

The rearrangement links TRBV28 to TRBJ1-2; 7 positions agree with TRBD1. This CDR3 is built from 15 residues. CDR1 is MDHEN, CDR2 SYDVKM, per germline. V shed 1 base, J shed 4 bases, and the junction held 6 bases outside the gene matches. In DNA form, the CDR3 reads TGTGCCAGCAGTTTATCCCTCGGGACAGTCTATGGCTACACCTTC. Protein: CASSLSLGTVYGYTF.

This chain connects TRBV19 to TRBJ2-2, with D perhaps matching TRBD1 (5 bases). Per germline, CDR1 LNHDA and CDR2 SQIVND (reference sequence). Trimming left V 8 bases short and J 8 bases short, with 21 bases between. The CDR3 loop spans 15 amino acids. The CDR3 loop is CASHLGRGRGGELFF. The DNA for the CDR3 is TGTGCCAGTCATCTAGGAAGGGGTAGAGGTGGGGAGCTGTTTTTT. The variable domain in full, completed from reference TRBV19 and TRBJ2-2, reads DGGITQSPKYLFRKEGQNVTLSCEQNLNHDAMYWYRQDPGQGLRLIYYSQIVNDFQKGDIAEGYSVSREKKESFPLTVTSAQKNPTAFYLCASHLGRGRGGELFFGEGSRLTVL.

The chain's CDR3 is CASIRLAGEQFF. The DNA for the CDR3 is TGTGCCAGTATAAGACTCGCCGGTGAGCAGTTCTTC. The V call is TRBV7-9, the J call TRBJ2-1, with unresolved D. Germline V gene data show CDR1 as SEHNR and CDR2 as FQNEAQ (reference sequence). Trimming removed 9 bases from V and 9 bases from J, with 15 bases in between. CDR3 length: 12 amino acids.

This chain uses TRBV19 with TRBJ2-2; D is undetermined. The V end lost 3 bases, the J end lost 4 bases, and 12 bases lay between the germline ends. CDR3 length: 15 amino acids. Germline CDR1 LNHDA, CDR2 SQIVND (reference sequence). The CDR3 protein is CASSIPAAGTGELFF. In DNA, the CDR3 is TGTGCCAGTAGTATTCCCGCGGCTGGCACCGGGGAGCTGTTTTTT. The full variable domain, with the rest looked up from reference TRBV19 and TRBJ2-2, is DGGITQSPKYLFRKEGQNVTLSCEQNLNHDAMYWYRQDPGQGLRLIYYSQIVNDFQKGDIAEGYSVSREKKESFPLTVTSAQKNPTAFYLCASSIPAAGTGELFFGEGSRLTVL.

This chain's CDR3 is CASSLGATANYGYTF. In DNA, the CDR3 is TGTGCCAGCAGCTTAGGAGCGACAGCTAACTATGGCTACACCTTC. V gene TRBV7-8 combines with J gene TRBJ1-2; TRBD1 is a possible D gene (5 bases). Trimming stripped 1 base from V and 0 bases from J, with 9 bases between. Looked up from germline, CDR1 is SGHVS and CDR2 is FQNEAQ. The CDR3 contains 15 residues.

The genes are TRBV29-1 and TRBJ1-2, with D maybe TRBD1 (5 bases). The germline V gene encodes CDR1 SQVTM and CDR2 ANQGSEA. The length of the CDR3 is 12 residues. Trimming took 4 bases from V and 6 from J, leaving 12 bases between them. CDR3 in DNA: TGCAGCGTTGGGGGGGGAGGGGATGGCTACACCTTC. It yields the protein CSVGGGGDGYTF.

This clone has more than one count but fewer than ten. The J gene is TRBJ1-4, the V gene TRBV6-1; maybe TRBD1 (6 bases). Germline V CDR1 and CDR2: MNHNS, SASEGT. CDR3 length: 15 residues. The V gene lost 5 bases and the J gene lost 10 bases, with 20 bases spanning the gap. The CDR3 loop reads CASSTEGGLRGKLFF. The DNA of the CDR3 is TGTGCCAGCAGTACCGAGGGGGGGCTACGGGGAAAACTGTTTTTT.

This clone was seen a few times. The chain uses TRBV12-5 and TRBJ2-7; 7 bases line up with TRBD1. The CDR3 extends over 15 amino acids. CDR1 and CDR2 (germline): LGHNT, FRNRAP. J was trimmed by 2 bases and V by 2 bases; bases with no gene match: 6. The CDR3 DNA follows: TGTGCTAGTGGTTTGTCCGGGACAGCACCCTACGAGCAGTACTTC. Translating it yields CASGLSGTAPYEQYF.

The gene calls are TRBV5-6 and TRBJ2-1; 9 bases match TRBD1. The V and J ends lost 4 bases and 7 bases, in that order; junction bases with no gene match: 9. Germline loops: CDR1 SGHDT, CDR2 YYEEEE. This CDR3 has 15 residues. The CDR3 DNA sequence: TGTGCCAGCAGCCCAGGGACAGGGTCCTGGAATGAGCAGTTCTTC. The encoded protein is CASSPGTGSWNEQFF.